A selection of T cell receptor beta chains follows, all from one sample in a study of OX40 agonist ivuxolimab in advanced cancers. Produced via immunoSEQ multiplex PCR; TCRdb's table is partial and in-frame only. The sample has about 44,000 clones, over 80% seen once. Material: CD4+ or CD8+ T cells sorted from blood, obtained in a trial of the OX40 agonist ivuxolimab. The receptors here all came from an adult with an advanced solid tumor such as melanoma, head and neck, liver or kidney cancer. Each CDR3 is given with its conserved first and last residue. Each record gives: D gene, V gene, clone size, J gene, CDR3 length, CDR3 protein, CDR3 DNA. The D gene is left open where the match is weak. Some rows mark clone size as missing; the rest say once, few, many or name a class of expanded clone.

d_call: -; v_call: TRBV18; clone_size: -; j_call: TRBJ2-7; cdr3_length: 12; cdr3_aa: CASSGSTYEQYF; cdr3_nt: TGTGCCAGCTCAGGATCCACCTACGAGCAGTACTTC
d_call: TRBD2; v_call: TRBV28; clone_size: -; j_call: TRBJ2-1; cdr3_length: 16; cdr3_aa: CASTLGLAGVSNEQFF; cdr3_nt: TGTGCCAGCACCCTGGGGCTAGCGGGAGTATCCAATGAGCAGTTCTTC
d_call: -; v_call: TRBV5-8; clone_size: -; j_call: TRBJ2-7; cdr3_length: 14; cdr3_aa: CASNQDGNSYEQYF; cdr3_nt: TGTGCCAGCAATCAAGACGGGAACTCCTACGAGCAGTACTTC
d_call: -; v_call: TRBV15; clone_size: -; j_call: TRBJ2-7; cdr3_length: 13; cdr3_aa: CATSRAAGNEQYF; cdr3_nt: TGTGCCACCAGCAGAGCGGCAGGGAACGAGCAGTACTTC
d_call: TRBD2; v_call: TRBV29-1; clone_size: -; j_call: TRBJ2-1; cdr3_length: 13; cdr3_aa: CSVSRGSYNEQFF; cdr3_nt: TGCAGCGTTTCCCGCGGGAGTTACAATGAGCAGTTCTTC
d_call: TRBD1; v_call: TRBV11-2; clone_size: once; j_call: TRBJ2-7; cdr3_length: 13; cdr3_aa: CASSVDREYEQYF; cdr3_nt: TGTGCCAGCAGCGTTGACAGGGAATACGAGCAGTACTTC
d_call: -; v_call: TRBV27; clone_size: -; j_call: TRBJ2-3; cdr3_length: 14; cdr3_aa: CASSFAVVTDTQYF; cdr3_nt: TGTGCCAGCAGTTTTGCGGTAGTCACAGATACGCAGTATTTT
d_call: -; v_call: TRBV9; clone_size: -; j_call: TRBJ2-5; cdr3_length: 14; cdr3_aa: CASSVGQAGETQYF; cdr3_nt: TGTGCCAGCAGCGTAGGGCAGGCCGGAGAGACCCAGTACTTC
d_call: TRBD1; v_call: TRBV7-9; clone_size: -; j_call: TRBJ2-7; cdr3_length: 14; cdr3_aa: CASSPWTGGHEQYF; cdr3_nt: TGTGCCAGCAGCCCGTGGACAGGGGGGCACGAGCAGTACTTC
d_call: -; v_call: TRBV4-3; clone_size: -; j_call: TRBJ2-1; cdr3_length: 17; cdr3_aa: CASSRDLSAGRRDEQFF; cdr3_nt: TGCGCCAGCAGCCGCGACCTGTCGGCTGGTAGGCGTGATGAGCAGTTCTTC
d_call: -; v_call: TRBV7-8; clone_size: -; j_call: TRBJ2-6; cdr3_length: 20; cdr3_aa: CASSLSRFGGIDSGANVLTF; cdr3_nt: TGTGCCAGCAGCTTAAGTCGATTTGGGGGTATAGACTCTGGGGCCAACGTCCTGACTTTC
d_call: TRBD1; v_call: TRBV7-8; clone_size: -; j_call: TRBJ1-2; cdr3_length: 14; cdr3_aa: CASSPRTGRGGYTF; cdr3_nt: TGTGCCAGCAGCCCCCGGACAGGTCGGGGCGGCTACACCTTC
d_call: TRBD1; v_call: TRBV6-5; clone_size: -; j_call: TRBJ2-1; cdr3_length: 15; cdr3_aa: CASSYGQGLYNEQFF; cdr3_nt: TGTGCCAGCAGTTACGGACAGGGCCTCTACAATGAGCAGTTCTTC
d_call: -; v_call: TRBV5-6; clone_size: -; j_call: TRBJ2-7; cdr3_length: 13; cdr3_aa: CASSPDASSEQYF; cdr3_nt: TGTGCCAGCAGCCCCGACGCTTCTAGCGAGCAGTACTTC
d_call: TRBD2; v_call: TRBV4-1; clone_size: -; j_call: TRBJ2-7; cdr3_length: 16; cdr3_aa: CASSHRDAAGPYEQYF; cdr3_nt: TGCGCCAGCAGCCACCGCGACGCAGCGGGGCCCTACGAGCAGTACTTC
d_call: -; v_call: TRBV19; clone_size: -; j_call: TRBJ2-3; cdr3_length: 14; cdr3_aa: CASSIPGSTDTQYF; cdr3_nt: TGTGCCAGTAGTATCCCCGGGAGCACAGATACGCAGTATTTT
d_call: TRBD2; v_call: TRBV5-1; clone_size: -; j_call: TRBJ2-1; cdr3_length: 17; cdr3_aa: CASSLGILAGVYNEQFF; cdr3_nt: TGCGCCAGCAGCTTAGGGATACTAGCGGGAGTTTACAATGAGCAGTTCTTC
d_call: -; v_call: TRBV7-2; clone_size: few; j_call: TRBJ2-7; cdr3_length: 13; cdr3_aa: CASSLAVAYEQYF; cdr3_nt: TGTGCCAGCAGCTTAGCGGTAGCCTACGAGCAGTACTTC
d_call: -; v_call: TRBV19; clone_size: -; j_call: TRBJ1-5; cdr3_length: 14; cdr3_aa: CASSILTVDQPQHF; cdr3_nt: TGTGCCAGTAGTATTCTGACAGTTGATCAGCCCCAGCATTTT
d_call: -; v_call: TRBV7-6; clone_size: -; j_call: TRBJ2-7; cdr3_length: 16; cdr3_aa: CASSFFGLQGNYEQYF; cdr3_nt: TGTGCCAGCAGCTTTTTCGGGCTACAAGGGAACTATGAGCAGTACTTC
d_call: TRBD2; v_call: TRBV28; clone_size: -; j_call: TRBJ2-3; cdr3_length: 13; cdr3_aa: CALSSGGGDTQYF; cdr3_nt: TGTGCCCTGAGTAGCGGGGGAGGGGATACGCAGTATTTT
d_call: -; v_call: TRBV29-1; clone_size: -; j_call: TRBJ2-1; cdr3_length: 12; cdr3_aa: CSVGRLADEQFF; cdr3_nt: TGCAGCGTTGGAAGATTGGCTGATGAGCAGTTCTTC
d_call: -; v_call: TRBV7-6; clone_size: -; j_call: TRBJ1-1; cdr3_length: 13; cdr3_aa: CASSPLQHTEAFF; cdr3_nt: TGTGCCAGCAGCCCATTGCAACACACTGAAGCTTTCTTT
d_call: -; v_call: TRBV18; clone_size: -; j_call: TRBJ2-7; cdr3_length: 16; cdr3_aa: CASSPPTLDGFYEQYF; cdr3_nt: TGTGCCAGCTCACCCCCAACTTTGGACGGGTTCTACGAGCAGTACTTC
d_call: -; v_call: TRBV6-1; clone_size: -; j_call: TRBJ2-3; cdr3_length: 15; cdr3_aa: CASSEAPGPEDTQYF; cdr3_nt: TGTGCCAGCAGTGAAGCGCCGGGACCGGAAGATACGCAGTATTTT
d_call: -; v_call: TRBV7-9; clone_size: -; j_call: TRBJ1-2; cdr3_length: 13; cdr3_aa: CASSNRGNYGYTF; cdr3_nt: TGTGCCAGCAGCAATCGGGGGAACTATGGCTACACCTTC
d_call: -; v_call: TRBV5-8; clone_size: -; j_call: TRBJ2-1; cdr3_length: 15; cdr3_aa: CASSFASGSYNEQFF; cdr3_nt: TGTGCCAGCAGCTTTGCTTCCGGATCCTACAATGAGCAGTTCTTC
d_call: -; v_call: TRBV7-9; clone_size: -; j_call: TRBJ1-4; cdr3_length: 14; cdr3_aa: CASSYGQGREKLFF; cdr3_nt: TGTGCCAGCAGCTACGGGCAGGGGAGAGAAAAACTGTTTTTT
d_call: TRBD2; v_call: TRBV5-4; clone_size: -; j_call: TRBJ2-3; cdr3_length: 17; cdr3_aa: CASRGLAGEGGTDTQYF; cdr3_nt: TGTGCCAGCAGGGGACTAGCGGGAGAAGGCGGCACAGATACGCAGTATTTT
d_call: -; v_call: TRBV7-9; clone_size: -; j_call: TRBJ1-1; cdr3_length: 16; cdr3_aa: CASSPRTMGMNTEAFF; cdr3_nt: TGTGCCAGCAGCCCGAGGACAATGGGAATGAACACTGAAGCTTTCTTT
d_call: -; v_call: TRBV15; clone_size: -; j_call: TRBJ2-7; cdr3_length: 15; cdr3_aa: CATSRVAVLNYEQYF; cdr3_nt: TGTGCCACCAGCAGAGTTGCAGTTTTAAACTACGAGCAGTACTTC
d_call: -; v_call: TRBV19; clone_size: -; j_call: TRBJ1-1; cdr3_length: 13; cdr3_aa: CAGSTAPNTEAFF; cdr3_nt: TGTGCCGGATCTACCGCACCGAACACTGAAGCTTTCTTT
d_call: TRBD1; v_call: TRBV5-8; clone_size: -; j_call: TRBJ2-3; cdr3_length: 16; cdr3_aa: CASSFLGDRVKNTQYF; cdr3_nt: TGTGCCAGCAGCTTCCTCGGGGACAGGGTAAAGAATACGCAGTATTTT
d_call: -; v_call: TRBV29-1; clone_size: -; j_call: TRBJ2-2; cdr3_length: 13; cdr3_aa: CSVDYGRTGELFF; cdr3_nt: TGCAGCGTTGACTACGGGAGAACCGGGGAGCTGTTTTTT
d_call: TRBD2; v_call: TRBV7-6; clone_size: -; j_call: TRBJ2-3; cdr3_length: 16; cdr3_aa: CASSSQGLAVGGTQYF; cdr3_nt: TGTGCCAGCAGCTCCCAAGGACTAGCTGTAGGGGGTACGCAGTATTTT
d_call: -; v_call: TRBV5-5; clone_size: -; j_call: TRBJ2-7; cdr3_length: 13; cdr3_aa: CASSSLVPYEQYF; cdr3_nt: TGTGCCAGCAGCTCCTTGGTGCCCTACGAGCAGTACTTC
d_call: -; v_call: TRBV5-1; clone_size: -; j_call: TRBJ1-1; cdr3_length: 16; cdr3_aa: CASSSGARDGNTEAFF; cdr3_nt: TGCGCCAGCAGCTCTGGGGCCAGGGACGGTAACACTGAAGCTTTCTTT
d_call: -; v_call: TRBV5-1; clone_size: -; j_call: TRBJ2-3; cdr3_length: 15; cdr3_aa: CASSPSLGVRDTQYF; cdr3_nt: TGCGCCAGCAGCCCCTCACTAGGAGTAAGGGATACGCAGTATTTT
d_call: TRBD1; v_call: TRBV30; clone_size: -; j_call: TRBJ1-2; cdr3_length: 16; cdr3_aa: CAWGGTGARIWSGYTF; cdr3_nt: TGTGCCTGGGGGGGGACAGGGGCGAGAATATGGTCTGGCTACACCTTC
d_call: -; v_call: TRBV19; clone_size: -; j_call: TRBJ2-7; cdr3_length: 16; cdr3_aa: CASSMGWRGQTYEQYF; cdr3_nt: TGTGCCAGTAGTATGGGGTGGAGGGGACAGACCTACGAGCAGTACTTC
d_call: TRBD2; v_call: TRBV19; clone_size: -; j_call: TRBJ2-1; cdr3_length: 15; cdr3_aa: CATMTGTSGRYEQFF; cdr3_nt: TGTGCCACCATGACCGGGACTAGCGGGAGATATGAGCAGTTCTTC
d_call: -; v_call: TRBV6-5; clone_size: few; j_call: TRBJ1-2; cdr3_length: 15; cdr3_aa: CASSSPWGGAYGYTF; cdr3_nt: TGTGCCAGCAGTTCCCCCTGGGGGGGCGCATACGGCTACACCTTC
d_call: -; v_call: TRBV4-3; clone_size: -; j_call: TRBJ2-2; cdr3_length: 16; cdr3_aa: CASSLGLFMYSGELFF; cdr3_nt: TGCGCCAGCAGCCTGGGACTTTTTATGTATTCCGGGGAGCTGTTTTTT
d_call: -; v_call: TRBV19; clone_size: -; j_call: TRBJ1-1; cdr3_length: 14; cdr3_aa: CASTQRGEGRVAFF; cdr3_nt: TGTGCCAGTACCCAAAGAGGAGAAGGGAGGGTAGCTTTCTTT
d_call: TRBD2; v_call: TRBV19; clone_size: -; j_call: TRBJ2-2; cdr3_length: 13; cdr3_aa: CAILAENTGELFF; cdr3_nt: TGTGCCATTCTAGCGGAGAACACCGGGGAGCTGTTTTTT
d_call: -; v_call: TRBV19; clone_size: -; j_call: TRBJ1-1; cdr3_length: 17; cdr3_aa: CASRSPPGLRMNTEAFF; cdr3_nt: TGTGCCAGTCGATCCCCCCCGGGTTTGCGGATGAACACTGAAGCTTTCTTT
d_call: TRBD1; v_call: TRBV9; clone_size: -; j_call: TRBJ2-3; cdr3_length: 13; cdr3_aa: CASSVGSGGTQYF; cdr3_nt: TGTGCCAGCAGCGTAGGGTCAGGGGGCACGCAGTATTTT
d_call: TRBD1; v_call: TRBV5-1; clone_size: once; j_call: TRBJ2-7; cdr3_length: 16; cdr3_aa: CASSWTGGLSSYEQYF; cdr3_nt: TGCGCCAGCAGCTGGACAGGGGGCCTCAGCTCCTACGAGCAGTACTTC
d_call: -; v_call: TRBV4-1; clone_size: -; j_call: TRBJ2-3; cdr3_length: 14; cdr3_aa: CASSQVSQRDTQYF; cdr3_nt: TGCGCCAGCAGCCAAGTTTCTCAACGGGATACGCAGTATTTT
d_call: -; v_call: TRBV5-1; clone_size: -; j_call: TRBJ2-1; cdr3_length: 14; cdr3_aa: CASSLTRRGNEQFF; cdr3_nt: TGCGCCAGCAGCTTGACTCGTAGGGGCAATGAGCAGTTCTTC
d_call: -; v_call: TRBV30; clone_size: -; j_call: TRBJ2-2; cdr3_length: 13; cdr3_aa: CAWRVGAGGELFF; cdr3_nt: TGTGCCTGGAGGGTGGGGGCGGGCGGGGAGCTGTTTTTT
d_call: TRBD1; v_call: TRBV2; clone_size: few; j_call: TRBJ1-4; cdr3_length: 15; cdr3_aa: CASTRDGQGGRKLFF; cdr3_nt: TGTGCCAGCACCCGGGACGGACAGGGCGGTCGAAAACTGTTTTTT
d_call: -; v_call: TRBV27; clone_size: -; j_call: TRBJ2-2; cdr3_length: 12; cdr3_aa: CASSQLGGELFF; cdr3_nt: TGTGCCAGTAGTCAACTTGGCGGGGAGCTGTTTTTT
d_call: -; v_call: TRBV4-3; clone_size: -; j_call: TRBJ2-5; cdr3_length: 16; cdr3_aa: CASSQARGYGQETQYF; cdr3_nt: TGCGCCAGCAGCCAAGCTAGGGGGTACGGGCAAGAGACCCAGTACTTC
d_call: TRBD2; v_call: TRBV6-5; clone_size: -; j_call: TRBJ2-1; cdr3_length: 15; cdr3_aa: CASNRLAGVSNEQFF; cdr3_nt: TGTGCCAGCAACCGACTAGCGGGAGTATCCAATGAGCAGTTCTTC
d_call: -; v_call: TRBV9; clone_size: -; j_call: TRBJ2-7; cdr3_length: 14; cdr3_aa: CASSVASGSYEQYF; cdr3_nt: TGTGCCAGCAGCGTAGCGAGCGGCTCCTACGAGCAGTACTTC
d_call: TRBD2; v_call: TRBV29-1; clone_size: -; j_call: TRBJ2-7; cdr3_length: 14; cdr3_aa: CSVGWTSGSNEQYF; cdr3_nt: TGCAGCGTTGGGTGGACTAGCGGGAGCAACGAGCAGTACTTC